Listed here are 3 T cell receptor beta chains from one sample, sequenced in a study of beta chain features in type 1 diabetes. Their specific antigens are unknown. Expressed TCRB transcripts were sequenced after all isolated RNA was converted to cDNA. Profiled with immunoSEQ multiplex PCR; TCRdb holds only in-frame clones, not every one. Found here are a few hundred thousand clones, about 24% of them singletons; the top ten hold about 0.012%. General observations from the study: In all four CD4+ subsets, TCRB CDR3 length was significantly, moderately reduced in type 1 diabetes.

The sequenced material came from naive CD4+ T cells from blood. These receptors were taken from a woman under 40 with type 1 diabetes.

The chain has TRBV9 and TRBJ2-3; the match to TRBD1 covers 8 bases. Germline loops: CDR1 SGDLS, CDR2 YYNGEE. The CDR3 runs 16 residues. The trim removed 3 bases at V and 2 bases at J, leaving 8 bases unmatched. The CDR3 DNA reads as TGTGCCAGCAGCGCCGGGACAGGATCATACACAGATACGCAGTATTTT. It yields the protein CASSAGTGSYTDTQYF.

The rearrangement uses TRBV30 and TRBJ1-5; D not certain. The CDR3 length is 14 residues. The germline V gene encodes CDR1 GTSNPN and CDR2 SVGIG (reference sequence). The ends were cut back, 4 bases at V and 1 base at J, with 11 bases in the middle. The CDR3 protein is CAWMSRGSNQPQHF. CDR3 coding DNA: TGTGCCTGGATGTCCCGAGGGAGCAATCAGCCCCAGCATTTT.

V is TRBV7-3 and J is TRBJ2-1, with a tentative D call TRBD1 (6 bases). With 5 bases removed from V and 10 bases from J, the gap between germline ends came to 9 bases. The length of the CDR3 is 11 residues. CDR1 is SGHTA and CDR2 is FQGTGA in the germline V gene. The CDR3 bases are TGTGCCAGCAGCAAAACAGGGGAGCAGTTCTTC. This translates into CASSKTGEQFF.